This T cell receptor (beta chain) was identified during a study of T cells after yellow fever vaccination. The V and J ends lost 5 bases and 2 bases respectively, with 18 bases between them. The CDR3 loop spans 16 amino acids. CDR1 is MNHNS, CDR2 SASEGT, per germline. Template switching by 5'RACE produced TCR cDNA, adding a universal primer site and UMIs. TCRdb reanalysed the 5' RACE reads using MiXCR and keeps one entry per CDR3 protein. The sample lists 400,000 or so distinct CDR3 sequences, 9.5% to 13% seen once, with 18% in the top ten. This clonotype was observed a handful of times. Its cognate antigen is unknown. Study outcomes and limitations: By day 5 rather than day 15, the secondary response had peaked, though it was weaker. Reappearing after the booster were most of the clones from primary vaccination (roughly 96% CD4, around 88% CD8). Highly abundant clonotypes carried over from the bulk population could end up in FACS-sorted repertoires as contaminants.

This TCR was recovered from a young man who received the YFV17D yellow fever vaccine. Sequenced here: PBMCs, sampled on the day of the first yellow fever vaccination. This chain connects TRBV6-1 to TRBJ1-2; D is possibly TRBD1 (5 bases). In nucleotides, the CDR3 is TGTGCCAGCAGTCCCTTAAGGGGCCCACCGAACTATGGCTACACCTTC. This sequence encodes CASSPLRGPPNYGYTF.